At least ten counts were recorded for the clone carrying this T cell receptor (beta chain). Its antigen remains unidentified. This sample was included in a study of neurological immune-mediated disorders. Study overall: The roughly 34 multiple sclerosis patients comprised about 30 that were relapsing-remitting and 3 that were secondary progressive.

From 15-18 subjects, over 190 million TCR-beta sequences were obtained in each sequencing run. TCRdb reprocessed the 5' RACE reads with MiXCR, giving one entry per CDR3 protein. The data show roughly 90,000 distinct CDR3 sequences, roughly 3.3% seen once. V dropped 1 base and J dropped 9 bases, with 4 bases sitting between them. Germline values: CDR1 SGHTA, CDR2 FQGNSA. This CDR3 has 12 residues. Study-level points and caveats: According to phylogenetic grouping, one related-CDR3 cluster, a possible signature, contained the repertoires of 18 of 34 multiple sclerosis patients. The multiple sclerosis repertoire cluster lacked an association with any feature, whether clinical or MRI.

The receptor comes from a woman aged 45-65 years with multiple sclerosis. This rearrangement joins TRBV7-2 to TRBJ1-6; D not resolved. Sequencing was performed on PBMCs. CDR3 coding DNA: TGTGCCAGCAGCTTAGAGGTTTCACCCCTCCACTTT. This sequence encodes CASSLEVSPLHF.